A single sample is the source of the 11 T cell receptor beta chains below, sequenced in a study of cytomegalovirus exposure and HLA in healthy donors. Sequencing was performed with immunoSEQ multiplex PCR; in TCRdb, only in-frame clones are kept and a portion is missing. This sample has roughly 330,000 clones, with around 90% found just once. Sample: PBMCs. All receptors derive from a woman between 25 and 40 years old in good health and CMV-seropositive.

This clone was picked up one time. This chain links TRBV27 with TRBJ2-5; D ambiguous. The CDR3 is 13 residues long. Trimming shortened V by 4 bases and J by 2 bases, and 8 bases separated the two germline ends. Germline CDR1 MNHEY, CDR2 SMNVEV (reference sequence). CDR3 residues: CASSWSSQETQYF. Here the CDR3 DNA reads TGTGCCAGCAGTTGGAGCAGTCAAGAGACCCAGTACTTC.

This chain links TRBV7-9 with TRBJ1-2, with D maybe TRBD1 (6 bases). The V gene's germline CDR1 is SEHNR and CDR2 FQNEAQ (reference sequence). CDR3 length: 14 residues. The V gene lost 1 base and the J gene lost 8 bases, with 14 bases spanning the gap. This CDR3 is CASSLEGGARGYTF. CDR3 in DNA: TGTGCCAGCAGCTTAGAAGGGGGGGCTCGCGGCTACACCTTC.

The gene calls are TRBV30 and TRBJ1-2, with D possibly matching TRBD1 (6 bases). The CDR3 is made up of 14 amino acids. The V gene lost 2 bases and the J gene lost 4 bases, with 14 bases spanning the gap. Germline V gene data show CDR1 as GTSNPN and CDR2 as SVGIG (reference sequence). CDR3 amino acids: CAWSSTGSPYGYTF. The CDR3 DNA sequence: TGTGCCTGGAGTTCAACAGGGTCCCCCTATGGCTACACCTTC.

The chain uses TRBV18 and TRBJ1-1, with 11 bases aligning to TRBD1. Germline V CDR1 and CDR2: KGHSH, LQKENI. Trimming cost V 0 bases and J 5 bases; bases outside gene matches: 2. This CDR3 is built from 15 residues. CDR3 sequence (DNA): TGTGCCAGCTCACCACCGGACAGGGGGCGTACTGAAGCTTTCTTT. Translation: CASSPPDRGRTEAFF.

V and J are TRBV5-1 and TRBJ1-5, with D hard to call. The CDR3 loop spans 15 amino acids. Germline V CDR1 and CDR2: SGHRS, YFSETQ. The V and J ends lost 0 bases and 3 bases respectively, with 10 bases between them. CDR3 region: CASSLVPGNNQPQHF. The CDR3 region has the DNA TGCGCCAGCAGCTTGGTTCCGGGGAACAATCAGCCCCAGCATTTT.

This chain joins TRBV27 and TRBJ2-1; 7 bases agree with TRBD2. Germline loops: CDR1 MNHEY, CDR2 SMNVEV (reference sequence). CDR3 length equals 14 residues. J gave up 4 bases and V 3 bases, and 3 bases lay outside the gene matches. The CDR3 coding sequence is TGTGCCAGCAGTTTTCTAGCGGTTTACAATGAGCAGTTCTTC. It translates to CASSFLAVYNEQFF.

This chain uses TRBV29-1 with TRBJ2-7; no reliable D call. Trimming left V 6 bases short and J 7 bases short, with 16 bases between. CDR3 length: 12 amino acids. In germline, CDR1 is SQVTM, CDR2 ANQGSEA. The CDR3 DNA is TGCAGCGTATTAAGGCCCCCCTGGGAGCAGTACTTC. Amino acid sequence: CSVLRPPWEQYF.

This chain links TRBV29-1 with TRBJ2-1; TRBD2 agrees at 7 bases. CDR1 is SQVTM, CDR2 ANQGSEA, per germline. The CDR3 spans 15 residues. J lost 0 bases, V lost 0 bases, and 2 bases had no gene match. CDR3 sequence (DNA): TGCAGCGTTGAAGATGCGGGAGCCTCCTACAATGAGCAGTTCTTC. Protein sequence: CSVEDAGASYNEQFF.

This rearrangement joins TRBV9 to TRBJ2-1, with D uncertain. CDR1 and CDR2 from the germline V gene are SGDLS and YYNGEE. This CDR3 has 16 amino acids. V shed 0 bases and J shed 4 bases, with 14 bases lying between them. CDR3 DNA: TGTGCCAGCAGCGTAGGGGTCAGGAGCCGATACAATGAGCAGTTCTTC. Protein sequence: CASSVGVRSRYNEQFF. Full variable domain (missing parts from reference TRBV9 and TRBJ2-1): DSGVTQTPKHLITATGQRVTLRCSPRSGDLSVYWYQQSLDQGLQFLIQYYNGEERAKGNILERFSAQQFPDLHSELNLSSLELGDSALYFCASSVGVRSRYNEQFFGPGTRLTVL.

The V and J genes are TRBV27 and TRBJ1-1; 7 bases are shared with TRBD1. From germline, CDR1 is MNHEY and CDR2 SMNVEV (reference sequence). Germline trimming cut 7 bases from V and 0 bases from J; bases unmatched to any gene: 5. The CDR3 loop spans 14 amino acids. As DNA, the CDR3 is TGTGCCAGCACCACGGGACAGATGAACACTGAAGCTTTCTTT. Translated: CASTTGQMNTEAFF.

This chain joins TRBV2 and TRBJ2-5, with TRBD1 matching 8 bases. This CDR3 is built from 14 residues. V shed 6 bases, J shed 3 bases, and the junction held 6 bases outside the gene matches. Germline V CDR1 and CDR2: SNHLY, FYNNEI. CDR3 sequence reads: CASSLGQAEETQYF. As DNA, the CDR3 is TGTGCCAGCAGCTTGGGACAGGCGGAAGAGACCCAGTACTTC.